This is a list of T cell receptor beta chains from one sample in a study of human T cells and chemical hapten exposure. TCRdb analysed the RACE reads with MiXCR anew, one entry per CDR3 protein. The data hold 35,000 to 50,000 distinct CDR3 sequences, with approximately 4.7% observed a single time. The sequencing input was whole blood. All receptors derive from a female donor in good health. Some clones in this sample may be carry-over from other donors' samples. The CDR3 runs from the conserved cysteine through the conserved F or W. The D gene is left open where the match is weak. Sizes are listed as once, few, many or a size class.

>TRBJ1-5|TRBV12-3/TRBV12-4|TRBD1|many
TGTGCCAGCAGTCCTAGCGACAGGGGATGGGGACAGCCCCAGCATTTT
CASSPSDRGWGQPQHF
>TRBJ1-1|TRBV18|.|many
TGTGCCAGCTCCCTCAGGACAGTGTTGAACACTGAAGCTTTCTTT
CASSLRTVLNTEAFF
>TRBJ2-3|TRBV3-1|.|many
TGTGCCAGCAGCCCGAGCGGAGATACGCAGTATTTT
CASSPSGDTQYF
>TRBJ1-5|TRBV28|.|many
TGTGCCTCGGGTCAGCTAAAGAATCAGCCCCAGCATTTT
CASGQLKNQPQHF
>TRBJ2-7|TRBV28|.|many
TGTGCCAGCAGTTTATTAGGGGGTTTGTCGCAGTACTTC
CASSLLGGLSQYF
>TRBJ2-7|TRBV7-2|TRBD2|many
TGTGCCAGCAGCTTAGCAGGGACTAGCGGGGGGCCCCGACCGTCCTACGAGCAGTACTTC
CASSLAGTSGGPRPSYEQYF
>TRBJ1-5|TRBV24-1|TRBD1|many
TGTGCCACCAGATGGACAGGCTGGGACGATAGCAATCAGCCCCAGCATTTT
CATRWTGWDDSNQPQHF
>TRBJ1-2|TRBV19|.|many
TGTGCCAGTAGTAAGACAGGACAGTGGAGGGCTAACTATGGCTACACCTTC
CASSKTGQWRANYGYTF
>TRBJ2-6|TRBV6-5|TRBD1|once
TGTGCCAGCAGTCTCCGGACAGGGGGATCCGTATCTGGGGCCAACGTCCTGACTTTC
CASSLRTGGSVSGANVLTF
>TRBJ2-3|TRBV5-5|.|many
TGTGCCAGCAGCTTGGTTGTTACTAGCACAGATACGCAGTATTTT
CASSLVVTSTDTQYF
>TRBJ2-1|TRBV29-1|.|many
TGCAGCGTTGTGCCGGGAACTTACTACAATGAGCAGTTCTTC
CSVVPGTYYNEQFF